This TCR beta chain derives from a study of cytomegalovirus exposure and HLA in healthy donors. Whole-study results and caveats: Researchers counted roughly 160 TCR beta chains as cytomegalovirus-associated. A later analysis linked 16,951 TCR beta sequences to HLA alleles at 0.05 false discovery rate. A later analysis reportedly found fewer N-insertions in an Asian-associated ancestry cluster than the roughly 670-donor mean.

This PCR relied on a set of 60 Vbeta primers and 13 Jbeta primers. The method was immunoSEQ multiplex PCR; TCRdb's version includes in-frame clones alone and lacks a portion of them. The sample includes around 45,000 clones, more than 45% of them seen just once. Comments on this clone: Its antigen is not known.

The CDR3 contains 15 residues. The ends lost 0 bases at V and 6 bases at J; junction bases unmatched: 10. Germline CDR1 GTSNPN, CDR2 SVGIG (reference sequence). When sampled, the donors appeared nominally healthy, though they likely had unrecorded immune exposures. Sequencing input: PBMCs. The sequence derives from a man in his 60s in good health and CMV-seronegative. The chain carries TRBV30 and TRBJ2-5; 7 nucleotides match TRBD2. In DNA form, the CDR3 reads TGTGCCTGGAGTGTACTGGGCACCGGGGGGAAGACCCAGTACTTC. It specifies CAWSVLGTGGKTQYF.